What follows describes a single TCR beta chain. Antigen: not known. The naive CD8 fraction comprised CD45RO-negative cells positively selected for CCR7 and excluded terminally differentiated effector memory CD45RA+ cells. The germline CDR1 and CDR2 sequences are SGHTA and FQGTGA. CDR3 length: 21 amino acids. The trim removed 1 base at V and 3 bases at J, leaving 15 bases unmatched. This sample stems from a study of shared clonotypes between healthy human individuals. Sequenced by immunoSEQ multiplex PCR; TCRdb stores in-frame clones only, minus some. This table has around 620,000 clones, approximately 96% appearing once. Study results and limitations: Only blood underwent sampling, and tissue repertoires likely differ. Clonotype sharing among donors was expected to depend on sequencing depth.

The sample consisted of naive CD8+ T cells sorted from blood. The receptor's source is a woman aged 25 to 39 in good health. The J gene is TRBJ2-2, the V gene TRBV7-3; 12 positions match TRBD2. CDR3 sequence (DNA): TGTGCCAGCAGCTTAATCCTAGCGGGAGGGCCCGGTTCCGGGGACACCGGGGAGCTGTTTTTT. Its translation: CASSLILAGGPGSGDTGELFF.